Presented here are 22 T cell receptor beta chains from one specimen sequenced in a study of T cell responses to AZD1222 COVID-19 vaccine. Data came from immunoSEQ multiplex PCR; TCRdb stores just in-frame clones and leaves some out. The data contain approximately 130,000 clones, about 93% of them singletons. Sequences were derived from peripheral blood, sampled on day 0 of AZD1222 vaccination. The receptors shown here come from an adult in good health.

The sample holds one count of this clone. The J gene is TRBJ1-2, the V gene TRBV3-1 (or the pseudogene TRBV3-2), with unresolved D. V shed 6 bases and J shed 3 bases, with 14 bases lying between them. The CDR3 spans 14 residues. Germline V gives CDR1 LGHDT, CDR2 YNNKEL (reference sequence). As DNA, the CDR3 is TGTGCCAGCAGGCACGCAATGAGCGACTATGGCTACACCTTC. It is translated as CASRHAMSDYGYTF.

This chain connects TRBV12-5 to TRBJ1-5, with unresolved D. The ends were cut back, 0 bases at V and 9 bases at J, with 18 bases in the middle. This CDR3 has 16 residues. Germline lookup yields CDR1 LGHNT and CDR2 FRNRAP. CDR3 residues: CASGLVLHGGPGPQHF. CDR3 nucleotide sequence: TGTGCTAGTGGTTTGGTCCTACATGGAGGCCCAGGGCCCCAGCATTTT.

The rearrangement joins TRBV27 to TRBJ2-5; 11 positions agree with TRBD2. This CDR3 contains 14 residues. Looked up from germline, CDR1 is MNHEY and CDR2 is SMNVEV (reference sequence). The V segment lost 5 bases and the J segment 5 bases; nucleotides outside the gene matches: 4. CDR3 DNA: TGTGCCAGCAGTCTAGCGGGGGGAATCGAGACCCAGTACTTC. This codes for CASSLAGGIETQYF.

The rearrangement links TRBV2 to TRBJ1-6; perhaps TRBD1 as D (5 bases). Germline CDR1 is SNHLY and CDR2 is FYNNEI. V gave up 0 bases and J gave up 4 bases, with 16 bases separating them. The CDR3 contains 18 residues. This chain's CDR3 is CASSEAGDVLVYNSPLHF. The CDR3 nucleotides read TGTGCCAGCAGTGAAGCTGGGGACGTACTAGTTTATAATTCACCCCTCCACTTT.

This chain uses TRBV10-3 with TRBJ1-2, with D unresolved. The V end was cut by 8 bases, the J end by 0 bases, with 13 bases between. CDR3 length equals 14 residues. The germline CDR1 and CDR2 sequences are ENHRY and SYGVKD. CDR3: CAIAGVPTNYGYTF. DNA of the CDR3: TGTGCCATCGCAGGTGTTCCCACTAACTATGGCTACACCTTC.

V and J are TRBV20-1 and TRBJ2-7; a possible D gene is TRBD2 (6 bases). The CDR3 is 10 amino acids. Trimming removed 5 bases from V and 6 bases from J, with 8 bases in between. From germline, CDR1 is DFQATT and CDR2 SNEGSKA (reference sequence). The CDR3 DNA is TGCAGTGCTTGGGGAGGCGAGCAGTACTTC. Translating gives CSAWGGEQYF.

J is TRBJ1-3 and V is TRBV9; possible D gene TRBD1, 6 bases. Trimming left V 3 bases short and J 4 bases short, with 17 bases between. From germline, CDR1 is SGDLS and CDR2 YYNGEE. This CDR3 is 16 amino acids long. CDR3 sequence: CASSALGPGAGNTIYF. The CDR3 DNA reads as TGTGCCAGCAGCGCCTTGGGGCCAGGGGCAGGAAACACCATATATTTT.

This chain links TRBV6-5 with TRBJ1-2; perhaps TRBD1 as D (5 bases). The germline V gene encodes CDR1 MNHEY and CDR2 SVGAGI. The CDR3 is 11 amino acids. Deletions cut 8 bases from V and 4 bases from J, with 8 bases between. CDR3 sequence: CASGGIYGYTF. In nucleotides, the CDR3 is TGTGCCAGCGGGGGGATCTATGGCTACACCTTC.

CDR3 DNA sequence: TGTGCCAGCAGCTCTGGACTAGCGCGGTGGGAGCAGTACTTC. As protein: CASSSGLARWEQYF. The chain is built from TRBV11-2 and TRBJ2-7; 9 positions agree with TRBD2. The CDR3 sequence is 14 residues long. Looked up from germline, CDR1 is SGHAT and CDR2 is FQNNGV. The junction had 8 bases not matched to a gene; V was cut back by 4 bases and J by 7 bases.

This clone was observed once. The CDR3 DNA is TGCAGTGCTAGTCGGGACCACGGGGGTGAGCAGTTCTTC. Its translation is CSASRDHGGEQFF. J is TRBJ2-1 and V is TRBV20-1; TRBD2 is a possible D gene (6 bases). V was clipped by 3 bases and J by 9 bases, with 15 bases between them. CDR3 length: 13 amino acids. The V gene's germline CDR1 is DFQATT and CDR2 SNEGSKA (reference sequence).

V is TRBV4-2 and J is TRBJ2-1; 8 bases are shared with TRBD2. Per germline, CDR1 LGHNA and CDR2 YNFKEQ. CDR3 length: 15 amino acids. Trimming took 2 bases from V and 4 from J; bases not matched to a gene: 4. The CDR3, as DNA: TGTGCCAGCAGCCAAACCCAGCGGGGGTACAATGAGCAGTTCTTC. Amino acids: CASSQTQRGYNEQFF.

CDR3 nucleotides: TGTGCCAGCAGCACCGGGACAGCCTACACCTTC. Its protein product is CASSTGTAYTF. The chain employs TRBV5-6 and TRBJ1-2, with TRBD1 matching 7 bases. The CDR3 consists of 11 residues. V shed 4 bases and J 10 bases; nucleotides not matched to a gene: 4. Germline V gives CDR1 SGHDT, CDR2 YYEEEE. Combining the CDR3 with reference TRBV5-6 and TRBJ1-2 gives the whole variable domain DAGVTQSPTHLIKTRGQQVTLRCSPKSGHDTVSWYQQALGQGPQFIFQYYEEEERQRGNFPDRFSGHQFPNYSSELNVNALLLGDSALYLCASSTGTAYTFGSGTRLTVV.

The rearrangement joins TRBV5-4 to TRBJ2-3; D is unclear. Germline V gene sequence: CDR1 SGHNT, CDR2 YYREEE (reference sequence). The CDR3 consists of 13 residues. The V end was cut by 2 bases, the J end by 4 bases, with 8 bases between. CDR3 nucleotides: TGTGCCAGCAGCTTCGGCAAATCAGATACGCAGTATTTT. It translates to CASSFGKSDTQYF.

The V and J genes are TRBV2 and TRBJ2-3; D is perhaps TRBD1 (5 bases). Germline CDR1 reads SNHLY; CDR2 reads FYNNEI. Trimming shortened V by 7 bases and J by 4 bases, and 12 bases separated the two germline ends. This CDR3 is built from 13 residues. This chain's CDR3 is CASKGARADTQYF. The CDR3 coding sequence is TGTGCCAGCAAAGGAGCCAGGGCAGATACGCAGTATTTT.

The V gene is TRBV2, the J gene TRBJ2-6, with 10 bases fitting TRBD2. This CDR3 is 17 amino acids long. CDR1 is SNHLY and CDR2 is FYNNEI in the germline V gene. V lost 6 bases and J lost 3; bases outside the gene matches: 8. In nucleotides, the CDR3 is TGTGCCAGCAGGGCCAGCGGGGGGGCAGGTGGGGCCAACGTCCTGACTTTC. Amino acids: CASRASGGAGGANVLTF.

The chain carries TRBV9 and TRBJ1-6; D is perhaps TRBD1 (6 bases). Per the germline V gene, CDR1 is SGDLS and CDR2 is YYNGEE. Trimming cost V 4 bases and J 0 bases, with 20 bases left between them. The CDR3 runs 19 residues. This CDR3 reads CASSQGQGLLSSYNSPLHF. For the CDR3, the DNA is TGTGCCAGCAGCCAGGGACAAGGGCTCCTTAGCTCCTATAATTCACCCCTCCACTTT.

The chain recombines TRBV13 with TRBJ1-3; TRBD1 might be the D (6 bases). The CDR3 runs 15 residues. Trimming took off 0 bases at V and 2 bases at J, with 8 bases between the two ends. Germline-derived CDR1 and CDR2 are PRHDT and FYEKMQ (reference sequence). CDR3 residues: CASSLGDRPGNTIYF. CDR3 nucleotide sequence: TGTGCCAGCAGCTTAGGGGACAGACCTGGAAACACCATATATTTT.

The chain joins TRBV9 to TRBJ1-2, with D unclear. This CDR3 contains 14 residues. Trimming left V 0 bases short and J 4 bases short, with 10 bases between. The germline gives CDR1 SGDLS, CDR2 YYNGEE. The CDR3 loop reads CASSVGTRSYGYTF. The CDR3 bases are TGTGCCAGCAGCGTAGGTACAAGGAGCTATGGCTACACCTTC. Looking up the rest from reference TRBV9 and TRBJ1-2 gives the full variable domain: DSGVTQTPKHLITATGQRVTLRCSPRSGDLSVYWYQQSLDQGLQFLIQYYNGEERAKGNILERFSAQQFPDLHSELNLSSLELGDSALYFCASSVGTRSYGYTFGSGTRLTVV.

The gene calls are TRBV7-9 and TRBJ1-3; D unclear. Trimming stripped 3 bases from V and 5 bases from J, with 14 bases between. CDR1 is SEHNR, CDR2 FQNEAQ, per germline (reference sequence). The CDR3 spans 15 residues. In DNA form, the CDR3 reads TGTGCCAGCAGCTTTAATACCCGTGAGAGAAACACCATATATTTT. The encoded protein is CASSFNTRERNTIYF.

V usage is TRBV19 and J usage is TRBJ1-2; tentatively, D is TRBD1 (5 bases). V was trimmed by 5 bases and J by 2 bases, leaving 18 bases between them. Germline assignment: CDR1 LNHDA and CDR2 SQIVND (reference sequence). CDR3 length: 16 residues. The CDR3 sequence is CASSSLTVVINYGYTF. CDR3 nucleotides: TGTGCCAGTAGTTCCCTGACAGTTGTAATCAACTATGGCTACACCTTC.

The genes are TRBV6-7 and TRBJ1-3; possible D gene TRBD1, 5 bases. TRBV6-7 is recorded as an ORF, its role being uncertain. V lost 2 bases to trimming and J lost 0 bases, with 11 bases between them. The CDR3 length is 16 residues. CDR3 sequence: CASSYPDIRSGNTIYF. CDR3 nucleotides: TGTGCCAGCAGTTACCCGGACATCCGCTCTGGAAACACCATATATTTT.

The chain is built from TRBV18 and TRBJ2-7; the D gene is possibly TRBD2 (5 bases). Trimming cost V 0 bases and J 4 bases, with 16 bases left between them. This CDR3 has 16 residues. The V gene's germline CDR1 is KGHSH and CDR2 LQKENI. The CDR3 sequence: CASSPPLAIRTYEQYF. The DNA for the CDR3 is TGTGCCAGCTCACCACCTTTAGCGATTCGGACGTACGAGCAGTACTTC.